This TCR beta chain was retrieved from a study of shared clonotypes between healthy human individuals. Regarding the study as a whole: In four donors, about 5% of naive CD4 clonotypes appeared in common.

From germline, CDR1 is MNHNY and CDR2 SVGAGI (reference sequence). The ends were cut back, 5 bases at V and 2 bases at J, with 18 bases in the middle. The CDR3 is 16 amino acids. This clone showed up just once. The target antigen is unknown. Replicate PCRs run on sorted subsets employed around 200 ng DNA, 30,000 to 35,000 T cell genomes. Clones were read by immunoSEQ multiplex PCR, and TCRdb kept only the in-frame ones, dropping some. The table has 980,000 or so clones, over 60% seen once; the top ten hold approximately 1.5%. This TCR was sampled from a man between 18 and 29 years old in good health. This chain uses TRBV6-6 with TRBJ2-5, with D perhaps being TRBD1 or TRBD2 (7 bases each). The source material was memory CD4+ T cells sorted from blood. Subset reported: CD45RA-negative fraction. CDR3 in DNA: TGTGCCAGCAGTACCTCGGTCAGGGGGGGTCAAGAGACCCAGTACTTC. This translates into CASSTSVRGGQETQYF.